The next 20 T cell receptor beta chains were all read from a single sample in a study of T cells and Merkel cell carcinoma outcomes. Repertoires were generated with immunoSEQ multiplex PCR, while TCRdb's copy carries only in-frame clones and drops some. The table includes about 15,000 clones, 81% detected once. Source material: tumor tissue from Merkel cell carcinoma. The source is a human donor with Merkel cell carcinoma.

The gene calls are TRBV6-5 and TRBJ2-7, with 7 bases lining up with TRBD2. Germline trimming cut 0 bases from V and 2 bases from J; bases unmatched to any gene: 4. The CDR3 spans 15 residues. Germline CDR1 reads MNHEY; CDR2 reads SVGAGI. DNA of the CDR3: TGTGCCAGCAGTTACTCCCTAGCGGAACCCTACGAGCAGTACTTC. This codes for CASSYSLAEPYEQYF.

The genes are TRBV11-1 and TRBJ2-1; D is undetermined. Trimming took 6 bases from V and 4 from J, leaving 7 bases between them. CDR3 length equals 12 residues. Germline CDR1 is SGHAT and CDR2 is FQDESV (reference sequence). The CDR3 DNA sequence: TGTGCCAGCAGTAACCGTTACAATGAGCAGTTCTTC. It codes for CASSNRYNEQFF.

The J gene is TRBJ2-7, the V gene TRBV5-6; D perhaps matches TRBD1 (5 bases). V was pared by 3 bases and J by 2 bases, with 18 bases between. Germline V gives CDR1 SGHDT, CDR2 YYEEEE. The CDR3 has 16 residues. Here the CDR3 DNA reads TGTGCCAGCAGCTATGGTGGGCGGACACCTCCCTACGAGCAGTACTTC. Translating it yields CASSYGGRTPPYEQYF.

CDR3 region: CASSGVGTYEQYF. The CDR3 bases are TGTGCCAGCAGTGGGGTAGGGACCTACGAGCAGTACTTC. The V gene is TRBV2, the J gene TRBJ2-7; D is unclear. Germline CDR1 and CDR2: SNHLY and FYNNEI. The CDR3 spans 13 residues. Trimming left V 4 bases short and J 2 bases short, with 9 bases between.

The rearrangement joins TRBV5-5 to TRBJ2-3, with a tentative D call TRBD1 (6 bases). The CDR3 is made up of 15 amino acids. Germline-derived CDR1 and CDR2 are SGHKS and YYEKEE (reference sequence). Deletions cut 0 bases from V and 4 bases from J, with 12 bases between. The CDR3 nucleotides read TGTGCCAGCAGCTTGGGTCAGGGGACGGCAGATACGCAGTATTTT. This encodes CASSLGQGTADTQYF.

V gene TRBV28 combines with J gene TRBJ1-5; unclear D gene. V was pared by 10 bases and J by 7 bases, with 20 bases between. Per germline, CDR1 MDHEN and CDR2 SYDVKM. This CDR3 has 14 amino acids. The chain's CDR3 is CANTDLTPGQPQHF. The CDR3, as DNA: TGTGCCAACACCGACCTTACTCCTGGGCAGCCCCAGCATTTT.

CDR3 sequence: CASSVIMGGEQFF. CDR3 nucleotide sequence: TGTGCCAGCAGCGTAATCATGGGGGGCGAGCAGTTCTTC. The rearrangement joins TRBV9 to TRBJ2-1, with D perhaps given as TRBD1 or TRBD2 (6 bases each). V was shortened by 1 base and J by 10 bases, with 12 bases between the two germline ends. The CDR3 runs to 13 residues. CDR1 SGDLS and CDR2 YYNGEE come from the germline V gene.

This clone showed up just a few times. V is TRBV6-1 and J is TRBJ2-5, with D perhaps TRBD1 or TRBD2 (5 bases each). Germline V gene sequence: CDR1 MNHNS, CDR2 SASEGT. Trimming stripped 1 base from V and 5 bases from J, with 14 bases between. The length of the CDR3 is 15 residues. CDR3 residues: CASSEEVSWGETQYF. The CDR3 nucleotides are TGTGCCAGCAGTGAAGAAGTGAGTTGGGGGGAGACCCAGTACTTC.

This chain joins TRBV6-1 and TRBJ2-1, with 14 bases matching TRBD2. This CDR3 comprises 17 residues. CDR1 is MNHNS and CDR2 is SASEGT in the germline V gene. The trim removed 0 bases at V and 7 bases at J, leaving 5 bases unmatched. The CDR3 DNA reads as TGTGCCAGCAGTGAAGCGTGGACTAGCGGGAGGTTGAATGAGCAGTTCTTC. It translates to CASSEAWTSGRLNEQFF.

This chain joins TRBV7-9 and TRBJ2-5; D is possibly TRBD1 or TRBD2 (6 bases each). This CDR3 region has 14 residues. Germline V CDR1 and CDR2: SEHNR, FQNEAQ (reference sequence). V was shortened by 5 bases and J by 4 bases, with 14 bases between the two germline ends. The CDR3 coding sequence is TGTGCCAGCAGCCTCGGGGGCGGTGGAGAGACCCAGTACTTC. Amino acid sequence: CASSLGGGGETQYF.

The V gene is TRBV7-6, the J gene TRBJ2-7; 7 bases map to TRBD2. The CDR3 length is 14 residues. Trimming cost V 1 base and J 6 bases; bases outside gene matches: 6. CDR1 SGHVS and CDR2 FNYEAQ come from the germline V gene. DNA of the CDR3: TGTGCCAGCAGCTTAGGGGGAGGGAGCGGCGAGCAGTACTTC. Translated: CASSLGGGSGEQYF. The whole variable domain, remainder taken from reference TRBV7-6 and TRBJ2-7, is GAGVSQSPRYKVTKRGQDVALRCDPISGHVSLYWYRQALGQGPEFLTYFNYEAQQDKSGLPNDRFSAERPEGSISTLTIQRTEQRDSAMYRCASSLGGGSGEQYFGPGTRLTVT.

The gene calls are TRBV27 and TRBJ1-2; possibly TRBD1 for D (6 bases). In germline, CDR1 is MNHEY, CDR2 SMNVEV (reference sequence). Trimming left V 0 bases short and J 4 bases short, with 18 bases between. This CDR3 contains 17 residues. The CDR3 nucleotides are TGTGCCAGCAGTTTATCGATGGCAGGGGATCGTGGCTATGGCTACACCTTC. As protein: CASSLSMAGDRGYGYTF.

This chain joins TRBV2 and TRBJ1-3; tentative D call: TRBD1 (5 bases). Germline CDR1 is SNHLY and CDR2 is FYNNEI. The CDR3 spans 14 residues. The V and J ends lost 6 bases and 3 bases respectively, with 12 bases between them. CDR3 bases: TGTGCCAGCAGCGGGGACGGTGTTGGAAACACCATATATTTT. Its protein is CASSGDGVGNTIYF.

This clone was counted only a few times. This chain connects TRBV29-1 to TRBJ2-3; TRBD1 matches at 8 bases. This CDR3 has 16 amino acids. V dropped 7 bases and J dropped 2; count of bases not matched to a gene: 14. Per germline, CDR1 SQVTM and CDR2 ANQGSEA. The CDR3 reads CSARTTGTGSTDTQYF. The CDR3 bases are TGCAGCGCAAGGACAACCGGGACAGGCTCCACAGATACGCAGTATTTT.

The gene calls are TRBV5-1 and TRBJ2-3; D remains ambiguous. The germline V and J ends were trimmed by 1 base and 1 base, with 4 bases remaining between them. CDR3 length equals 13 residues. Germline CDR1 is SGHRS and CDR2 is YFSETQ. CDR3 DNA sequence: TGCGCCAGCAGCTTGACCGGCACAGATACGCAGTATTTT. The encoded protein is CASSLTGTDTQYF. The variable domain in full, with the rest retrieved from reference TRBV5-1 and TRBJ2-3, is KAGVTQTPRYLIKTRGQQVTLSCSPISGHRSVSWYQQTPGQGLQFLFEYFSETQRNKGNFPGRFSGRQFSNSRSEMNVSTLELGDSALYLCASSLTGTDTQYFGPGTRLTVL.

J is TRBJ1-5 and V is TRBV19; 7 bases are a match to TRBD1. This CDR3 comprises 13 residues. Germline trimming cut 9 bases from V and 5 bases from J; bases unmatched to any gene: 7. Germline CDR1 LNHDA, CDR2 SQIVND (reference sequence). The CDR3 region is CASRGALYQPQHF. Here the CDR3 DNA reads TGTGCCAGCAGGGGGGCCTTGTATCAGCCCCAGCATTTT.

The CDR3 nucleotides read TGTGCCAGCTCACCTCTTACTATACAAGGGACTGAAGCTTTCTTT. This sequence encodes CASSPLTIQGTEAFF. This chain joins TRBV18 and TRBJ1-1; D not resolved. Trimming took 3 bases from V and 5 from J, leaving 16 bases between them. The CDR3 sequence is 15 residues long. Germline CDR1 is KGHSH and CDR2 is LQKENI.

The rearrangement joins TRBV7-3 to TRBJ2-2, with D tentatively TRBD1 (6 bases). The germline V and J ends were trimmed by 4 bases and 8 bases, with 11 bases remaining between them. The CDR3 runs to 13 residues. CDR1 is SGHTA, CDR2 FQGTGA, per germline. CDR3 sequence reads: CASSSQGRGELFF. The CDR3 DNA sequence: TGTGCCAGCAGCTCACAGGGTCGTGGGGAGCTGTTTTTT.

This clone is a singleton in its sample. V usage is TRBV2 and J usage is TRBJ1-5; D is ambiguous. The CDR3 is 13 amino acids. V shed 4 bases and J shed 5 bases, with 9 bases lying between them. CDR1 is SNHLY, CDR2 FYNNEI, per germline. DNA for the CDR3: TGTGCCAGCAGTGGAAGTCTAGATCAGCCCCAGCATTTT. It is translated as CASSGSLDQPQHF.

CDR3 sequence: CASSLGQGTNTEAFF. The DNA for the CDR3 is TGTGCCAGTAGTTTAGGACAGGGGACAAACACTGAAGCTTTCTTT. V is TRBV19 and J is TRBJ1-1; TRBD1 matches at 9 bases. This CDR3 is 15 amino acids long. Trimming cost V 5 bases and J 2 bases; bases outside gene matches: 6. CDR1 LNHDA and CDR2 SQIVND come from the germline V gene (reference sequence).